The next 9 T cell receptor beta chains were all read from a single sample in a study of Graves' ophthalmopathy and Graves' hyperthyroidism. CDR3 regions of TCR beta were amplified from RNA transcripts. Following a first-round RT-PCR that used HTBI primers, a second-round multiplex PCR was carried out. A single record per CDR3 protein comes from TCRdb applying MiXCR to the multiplex PCR reads. The data show about 590,000 distinct CDR3 sequences, with roughly 39% seen just once and less than 4.5% held by the top ten. Specimen: peripheral blood or thyroid tissue (not recorded which). All receptors derive from an adult man with Graves' hyperthyroidism.

This clonotype was seen ten or more times. The chain uses TRBV5-4 and TRBJ1-4, with TRBD1 as a possible D gene (5 bases). The CDR3 contains 15 residues. Trimming stripped 4 bases from V and 8 bases from J, with 18 bases between. Germline V CDR1 and CDR2: SGHNT, YYREEE (reference sequence). CDR3: CASSPGGAAWEKLFF. CDR3 in DNA: TGTGCCAGCAGCCCGGGCGGGGCAGCGTGGGAAAAACTGTTTTTT.

The chain uses TRBV28 and TRBJ1-2; no clear D gene. Germline CDR1 MDHEN, CDR2 SYDVKM. The germline V and J ends were trimmed by 3 bases and 4 bases, with 6 bases remaining between them. This CDR3 is built from 12 residues. CDR3 region: CASSLGSYGYTF. DNA of the CDR3: TGTGCCAGCAGTTTGGGCAGCTATGGCTACACCTTC.

This clonotype was counted once. The genes are TRBV7-9 and TRBJ1-5, with 7 bases aligning to TRBD2. The DNA matches TRBJ2-3 better at its end, which makes the J call doubtful. This CDR3 spans 15 amino acids. Germline CDR1 reads SEHNR; CDR2 reads FQNEAQ (reference sequence). In DNA, the CDR3 is TGTGCCAGCACCCCTCGGGGGAGGGTCACAGATACGCAGTATTTT. This codes for CASTPRGRVTDTQYF.

With regard to this clonotype: This may arise from a read error, as a much more abundant clone is one base away. This sequence joins TRBV5-1 and TRBJ1-1, with D possibly TRBD1 on 6 matching bases. This CDR3 comprises 13 residues. The ends were cut back, 5 bases at V and 1 base at J, with 9 bases in the middle. Germline V gene sequence: CDR1 SGHRS, CDR2 YFSETQ. This CDR3 is CASRMTGNTEAFF. Written as DNA, the CDR3 is TGCGCCAGCAGAATGACAGGGAACACTGAAGCTTTCTTT.

This clonotype was detected only a few times. This sequence joins TRBV7-9 and TRBJ1-1; 7 bases fit TRBD1. CDR1 is SEHNR, CDR2 FQNEAQ, per germline (reference sequence). V shed 4 bases, J shed 2 bases, and the junction held 10 bases outside the gene matches. This CDR3 is built from 16 residues. CDR3 sequence reads: CASSSRQGLLNTEAFF. The CDR3 DNA is TGTGCCAGCAGCTCGAGACAGGGATTACTTAACACTGAAGCTTTCTTT.

The sample holds a few counts of this clonotype. The chain has TRBV24-1 and TRBJ2-1; 8 bases line up with TRBD2. The germline V gene encodes CDR1 KGHDR and CDR2 SFDVKD. After removal of 8 bases from V and 4 bases from J, the junction contained 12 bases not matched to a gene. The CDR3 runs to 16 residues. CDR3 sequence reads: CATTTGGGAGYNEQFF. The CDR3 bases are TGTGCCACCACTACGGGGGGGGGCGCGGGGTACAATGAGCAGTTCTTC.

The chain carries TRBV7-8 and TRBJ2-5; TRBD1 matches 9 bases. After removal of 1 base from V and 5 bases from J, the junction contained 5 bases not matched to a gene. CDR3 length equals 15 residues. Looked up from germline, CDR1 is SGHVS and CDR2 is FQNEAQ. The CDR3 DNA sequence: TGTGCCAGCAGCTTAGGGGGACAGGGAGAGGAGACCCAGTACTTC. Translation: CASSLGGQGEETQYF.

J is TRBJ2-5 and V is TRBV18; no reliable D call. This CDR3 is 14 amino acids long. V lost 10 bases to trimming and J lost 3 bases, with 18 bases between them. The germline CDR1 and CDR2 sequences are KGHSH and LQKENI. CDR3 region: CANSTSLSEETQYF. In nucleotides, the CDR3 is TGTGCCAACTCTACGTCATTGTCGGAAGAGACCCAGTACTTC.

This clonotype was seen many times. The rearrangement links TRBV19 to TRBJ1-2; D gene uncertain. The V and J ends lost 3 bases and 0 bases respectively, with 11 bases between them. This CDR3 has 15 amino acids. Looked up from germline, CDR1 is LNHDA and CDR2 is SQIVND (reference sequence). The CDR3 loop reads CASSILAPANYGYTF. The CDR3, as DNA: TGTGCCAGTAGTATTCTGGCTCCCGCTAACTATGGCTACACCTTC. Full variable domain (remainder filled in from reference TRBV19 and TRBJ1-2): DGGITQSPKYLFRKEGQNVTLSCEQNLNHDAMYWYRQDPGQGLRLIYYSQIVNDFQKGDIAEGYSVSREKKESFPLTVTSAQKNPTAFYLCASSILAPANYGYTFGSGTRLTVV.